Detailed here is one T cell receptor (beta chain). Its antigen is not identified. Per germline, CDR1 MNHEY and CDR2 SVGEGT. The CDR3 extends over 15 amino acids. V was clipped by 6 bases and J by 3 bases, with 18 bases between them. The sample comes from a study of T cell repertoires in cytomegalovirus infection. For the study at large: Use of recently identified HLA-C-restricted and well-studied HLA-B-restricted CMV epitopes was part of the study. Indicated by public TCR beta signatures were CMV infection and matching HLA type.

Overall study results and limits: Based on cumulative public TCR beta family frequency, carriers of CMV plus the relevant HLA were identified. HLA-C-restricted CMV-specific TCR beta clonotypes were dominant in the ex vivo response.

Via MiXCR, TCRdb re-called the reads, giving one row per CDR3 protein. The data hold some 590,000 distinct CDR3 sequences, with approximately 40% observed a single time. The chain carries TRBV6-2 or TRBV6-3 and TRBJ2-7; D is undetermined. This clonotype was sampled from a human donor in good health (CMV status not recorded). Some clones in this sample may be carry-over from other donors' samples. This material consisted of cultured PBMCs, taken from culture after CMV antigen stimulation. The DNA of the CDR3 is TGTGCCAGCAGGCCCCAAGGTATCATGGTCTACGAGCAGTACTTC. Residues: CASRPQGIMVYEQYF.